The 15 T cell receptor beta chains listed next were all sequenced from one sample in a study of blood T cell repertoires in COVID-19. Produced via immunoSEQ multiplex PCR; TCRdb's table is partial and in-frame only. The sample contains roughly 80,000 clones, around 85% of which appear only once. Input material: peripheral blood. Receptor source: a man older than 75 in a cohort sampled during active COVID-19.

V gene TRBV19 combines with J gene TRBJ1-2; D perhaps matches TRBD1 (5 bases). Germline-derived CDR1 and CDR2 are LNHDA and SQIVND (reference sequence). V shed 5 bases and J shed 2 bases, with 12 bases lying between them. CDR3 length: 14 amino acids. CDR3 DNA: TGTGCCAGTAGTGTACCAGCAGGGAACTATGGCTACACCTTC. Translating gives CASSVPAGNYGYTF.

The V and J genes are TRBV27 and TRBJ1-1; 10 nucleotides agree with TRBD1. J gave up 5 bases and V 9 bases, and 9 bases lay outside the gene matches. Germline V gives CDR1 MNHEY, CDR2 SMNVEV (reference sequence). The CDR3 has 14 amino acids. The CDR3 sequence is CASQPGQGRTEAFF. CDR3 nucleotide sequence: TGTGCCAGTCAACCGGGACAGGGGAGGACTGAAGCTTTCTTT.

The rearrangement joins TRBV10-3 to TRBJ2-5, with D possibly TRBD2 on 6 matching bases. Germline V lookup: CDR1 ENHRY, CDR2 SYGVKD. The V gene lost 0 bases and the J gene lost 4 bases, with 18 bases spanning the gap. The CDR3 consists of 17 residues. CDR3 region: CAISESSGSVLGETQYF. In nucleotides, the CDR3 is TGTGCCATCAGTGAGTCATCCGGGAGCGTGCTTGGAGAGACCCAGTACTTC.

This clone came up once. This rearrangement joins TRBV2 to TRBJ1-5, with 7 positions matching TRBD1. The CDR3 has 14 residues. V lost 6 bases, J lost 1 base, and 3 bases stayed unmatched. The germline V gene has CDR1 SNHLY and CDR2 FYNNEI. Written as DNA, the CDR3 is TGTGCCAGCAGCTCACAGGGGAGCAATCAGCCCCAGCATTTT. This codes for CASSSQGSNQPQHF.

CDR3 bases: TGTGCCAGCAGTTTGGCAGAGAACACCGGGGAGCTGTTTTTT. This codes for CASSLAENTGELFF. V is TRBV28 and J is TRBJ2-2; D gene ambiguous. The V gene's germline CDR1 is MDHEN and CDR2 SYDVKM. This CDR3 region has 14 residues. The V and J ends lost 3 bases and 1 base respectively, with 6 bases between them.

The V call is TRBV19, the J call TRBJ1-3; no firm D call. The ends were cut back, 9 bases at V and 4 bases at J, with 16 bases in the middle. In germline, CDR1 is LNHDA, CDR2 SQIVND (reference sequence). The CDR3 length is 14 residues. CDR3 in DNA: TGTGCCAGCCGATCACTACGGGAGGGAAACACCATATATTTT. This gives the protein CASRSLREGNTIYF.

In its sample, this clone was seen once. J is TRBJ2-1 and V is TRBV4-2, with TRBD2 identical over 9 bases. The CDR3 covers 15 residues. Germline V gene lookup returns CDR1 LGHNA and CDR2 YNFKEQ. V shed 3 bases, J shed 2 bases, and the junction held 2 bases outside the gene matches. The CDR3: CASSHAGGAYNEQFF. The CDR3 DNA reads TGTGCCAGCAGCCACGCGGGGGGGGCCTACAATGAGCAGTTCTTC.

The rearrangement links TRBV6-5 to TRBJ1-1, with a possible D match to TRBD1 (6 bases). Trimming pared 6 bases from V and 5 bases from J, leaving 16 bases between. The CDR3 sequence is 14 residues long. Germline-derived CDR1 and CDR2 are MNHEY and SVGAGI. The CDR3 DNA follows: TGTGCCAGCAGCCGTCCAGGGGTGAGAACTGAAGCTTTCTTT. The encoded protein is CASSRPGVRTEAFF.

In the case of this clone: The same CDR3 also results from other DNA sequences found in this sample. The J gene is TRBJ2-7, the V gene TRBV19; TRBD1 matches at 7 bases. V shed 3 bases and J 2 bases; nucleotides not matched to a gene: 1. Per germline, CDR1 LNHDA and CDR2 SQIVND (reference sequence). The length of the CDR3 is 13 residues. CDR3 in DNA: TGTGCCAGTAGTATTGACAGGGCCTACGAGCAGTACTTC. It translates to CASSIDRAYEQYF.

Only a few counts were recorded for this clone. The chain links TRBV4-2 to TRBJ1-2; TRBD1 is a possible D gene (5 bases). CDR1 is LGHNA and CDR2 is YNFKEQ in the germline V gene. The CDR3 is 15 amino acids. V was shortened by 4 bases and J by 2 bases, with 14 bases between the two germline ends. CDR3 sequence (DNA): TGTGCCAGCAGCCCAACCCGCGACAGAAACTATGGCTACACCTTC. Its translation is CASSPTRDRNYGYTF.

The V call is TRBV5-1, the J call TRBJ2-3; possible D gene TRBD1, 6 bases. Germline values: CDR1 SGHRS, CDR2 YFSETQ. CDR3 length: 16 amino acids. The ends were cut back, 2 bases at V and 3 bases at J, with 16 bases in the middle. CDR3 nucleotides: TGCGCCAGCAGCTTCCGGGACACAAGAGAAACAGATACGCAGTATTTT. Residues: CASSFRDTRETDTQYF.

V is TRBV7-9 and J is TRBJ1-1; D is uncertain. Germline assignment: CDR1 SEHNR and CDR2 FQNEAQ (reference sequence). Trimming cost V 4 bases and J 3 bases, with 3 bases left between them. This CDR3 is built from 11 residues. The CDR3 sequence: CASSSYTEAFF. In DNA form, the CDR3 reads TGTGCCAGCAGCTCTTACACTGAAGCTTTCTTT.

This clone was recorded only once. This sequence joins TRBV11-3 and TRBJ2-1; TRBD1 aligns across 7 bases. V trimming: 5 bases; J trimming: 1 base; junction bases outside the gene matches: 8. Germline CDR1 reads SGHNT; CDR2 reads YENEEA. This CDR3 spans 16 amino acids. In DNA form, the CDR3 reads TGTGCCAGCAGCCTCGGGACAGCAGGGTCCTACAATGAGCAGTTCTTC. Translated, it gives CASSLGTAGSYNEQFF.

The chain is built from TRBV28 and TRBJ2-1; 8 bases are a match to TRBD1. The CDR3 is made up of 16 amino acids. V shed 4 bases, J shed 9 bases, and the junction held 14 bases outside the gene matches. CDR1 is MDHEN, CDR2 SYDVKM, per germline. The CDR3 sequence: CASSSSTFSGGREQFF. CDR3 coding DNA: TGTGCCAGCAGTTCTAGTACCTTTTCAGGGGGCCGTGAGCAGTTCTTC. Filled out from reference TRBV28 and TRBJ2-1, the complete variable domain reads DVKVTQSSRYLVKRTGEKVFLECVQDMDHENMFWYRQDPGLGLRLIYFSYDVKMKEKGDIPEGYSVSREKKERFSLILESASTNQTSMYLCASSSSTFSGGREQFFGPGTRLTVL.

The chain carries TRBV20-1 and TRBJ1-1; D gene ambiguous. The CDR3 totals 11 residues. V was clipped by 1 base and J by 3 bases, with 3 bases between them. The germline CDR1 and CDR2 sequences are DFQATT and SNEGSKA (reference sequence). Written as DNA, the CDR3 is TGCAGTGCTAGAGGAGACACTGAAGCTTTCTTT. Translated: CSARGDTEAFF.